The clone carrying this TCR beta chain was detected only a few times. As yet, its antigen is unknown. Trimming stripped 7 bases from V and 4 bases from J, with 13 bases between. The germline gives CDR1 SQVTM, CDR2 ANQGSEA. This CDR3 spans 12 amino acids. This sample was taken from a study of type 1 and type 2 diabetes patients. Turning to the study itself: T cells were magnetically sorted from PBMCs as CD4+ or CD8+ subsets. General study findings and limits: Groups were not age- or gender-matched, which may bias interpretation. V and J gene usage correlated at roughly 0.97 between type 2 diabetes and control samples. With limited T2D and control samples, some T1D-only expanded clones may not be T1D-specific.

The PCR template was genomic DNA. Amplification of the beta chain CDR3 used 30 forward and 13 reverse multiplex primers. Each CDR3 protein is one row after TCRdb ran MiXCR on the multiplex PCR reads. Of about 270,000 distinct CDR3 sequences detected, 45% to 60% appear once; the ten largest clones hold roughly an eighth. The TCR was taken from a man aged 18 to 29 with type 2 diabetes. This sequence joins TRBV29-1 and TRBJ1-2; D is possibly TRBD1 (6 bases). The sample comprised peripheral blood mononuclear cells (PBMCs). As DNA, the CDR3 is TGCAGCGCTAGGACAGAGAGCTATGGCTACACCTTC. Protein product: CSARTESYGYTF.